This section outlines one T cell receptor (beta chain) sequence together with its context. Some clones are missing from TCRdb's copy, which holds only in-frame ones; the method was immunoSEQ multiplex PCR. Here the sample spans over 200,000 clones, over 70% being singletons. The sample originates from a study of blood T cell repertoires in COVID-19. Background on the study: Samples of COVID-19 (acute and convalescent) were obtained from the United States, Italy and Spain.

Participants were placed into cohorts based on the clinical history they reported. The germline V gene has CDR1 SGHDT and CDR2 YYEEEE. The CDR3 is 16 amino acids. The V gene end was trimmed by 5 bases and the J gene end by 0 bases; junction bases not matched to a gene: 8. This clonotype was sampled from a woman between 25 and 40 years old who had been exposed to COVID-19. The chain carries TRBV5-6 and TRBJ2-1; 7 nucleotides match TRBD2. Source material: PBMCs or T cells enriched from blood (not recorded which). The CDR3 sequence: CASSPLARSSYNEQFF. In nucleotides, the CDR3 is TGTGCCAGCAGTCCACTAGCGCGAAGCTCCTACAATGAGCAGTTCTTC.